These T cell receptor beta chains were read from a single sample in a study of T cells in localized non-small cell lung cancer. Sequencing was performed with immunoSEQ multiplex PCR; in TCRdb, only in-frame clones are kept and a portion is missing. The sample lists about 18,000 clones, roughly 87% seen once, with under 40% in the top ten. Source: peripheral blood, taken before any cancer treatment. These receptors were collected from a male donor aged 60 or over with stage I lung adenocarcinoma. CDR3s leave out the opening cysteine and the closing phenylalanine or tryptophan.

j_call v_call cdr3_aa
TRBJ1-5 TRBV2 ASSESGSRYNQPQH
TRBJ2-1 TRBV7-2 ASSLVGGRRDEQF
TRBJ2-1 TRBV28 ASSQGTSGIHSYNEQF
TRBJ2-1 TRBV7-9 ASRRGGTAANEQF
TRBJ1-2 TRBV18 ASSQETGEGVYT
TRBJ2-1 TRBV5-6 ASSLTGQGGEQF
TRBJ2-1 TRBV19 ASTPLGGTATNEQF
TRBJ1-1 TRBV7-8 ASSLVTENTEAF
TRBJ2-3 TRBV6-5 ASSYSGTDTQY
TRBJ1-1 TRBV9 ASSEGGKAF
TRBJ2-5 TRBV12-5 ASGVQGEETQY
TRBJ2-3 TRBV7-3 ASSVDSRDPGRDTQY
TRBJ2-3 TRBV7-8 ASSFNPTGIANTDTQY
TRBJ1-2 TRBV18 ASQPLAGSGYT
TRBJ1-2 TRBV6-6 ASSKQGGASGYT
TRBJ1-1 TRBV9 ASSEGSFGTVDTEAF
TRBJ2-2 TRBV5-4 ASSPGTLPGTGELF
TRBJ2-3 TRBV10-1 ASSVDPTDTQY
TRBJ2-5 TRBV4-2 ASSQDRVGETQY
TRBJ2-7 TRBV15 ATSQAGGTGEQY
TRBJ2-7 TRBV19 ASSAGTSYEQY
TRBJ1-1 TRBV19 ASSTYDRGAF
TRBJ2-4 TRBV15 ATSKGYTQGLRLSKNIQY
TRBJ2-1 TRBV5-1 ASSLLREDEQF
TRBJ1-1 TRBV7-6 ASSLGVWASGTEAF
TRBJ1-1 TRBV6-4 ASSDSKQEAF
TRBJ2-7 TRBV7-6 ASSLGTGRGEQY
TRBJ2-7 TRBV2 ASSKLATGGYEQY
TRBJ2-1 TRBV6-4 ASARTSGGAIEQF
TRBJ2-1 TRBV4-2 ASSQTLAGGYNEQF
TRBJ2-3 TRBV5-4 ASSLGVNTQY
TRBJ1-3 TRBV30 AWSGQGFSGNTIY
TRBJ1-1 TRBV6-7 ASTRFGGWVNTEAF
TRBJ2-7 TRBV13 ASSGTGGEQY
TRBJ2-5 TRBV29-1 SVESETQY
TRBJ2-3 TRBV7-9 ASSLALALAGVVDTQY
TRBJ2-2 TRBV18 ASSRLGANTGELF
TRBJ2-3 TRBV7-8 ASSLLAGGYGTDTQY
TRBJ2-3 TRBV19 ASELGGADTQY
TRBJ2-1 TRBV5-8 ASSSDTYNEQF
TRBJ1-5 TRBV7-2 ASSLFGDRGAPQH
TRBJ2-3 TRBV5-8 ASSETSGGAEDTQY
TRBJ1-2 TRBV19 ASSISRTGNYGYT
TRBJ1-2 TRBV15 ATSTVISDYGYT
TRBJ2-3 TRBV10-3 AISEPTGGTGGYTDTQY
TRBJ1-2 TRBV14 ASSHQMGSQIYT